One sample yielded the 24 T cell receptor beta chains listed below, sequenced in a study of response to subunit inactivated influenza vaccine. TCRdb re-derived calls from the RT-PCR reads in MiXCR, one entry per CDR3 protein. The sample lists about 520,000 distinct CDR3 sequences, 25% occurring once. The material sequenced was CD4+ T cells sorted from PBMCs, taken about 5 days after vaccination. These receptors were collected from a man aged 50-59 years who received an inactivated influenza vaccine.

This clonotype was counted a few times. The chain joins TRBV7-6 to TRBJ1-1; D unclear. CDR3 length: 14 residues. The V end was cut by 5 bases, the J end by 6 bases, with 16 bases between. CDR1 and CDR2 (germline): SGHVS, FNYEAQ. CDR3 DNA: TGTGCCAGCAGCGGTTGGAGGTCCTCCTCTGAAGCTTTCTTT. Amino acids: CASSGWRSSSEAFF.

The chain combines TRBV6-5 with TRBJ2-3, with a tentative D call TRBD2 (6 bases). This CDR3 is 16 amino acids long. Germline lookup yields CDR1 MNHEY and CDR2 SVGAGI. V gave up 4 bases and J gave up 2 bases, with 16 bases separating them. The CDR3 region is CASSLLQWRATDTQYF. DNA of the CDR3: TGTGCCAGCAGTTTACTCCAGTGGAGGGCCACAGATACGCAGTATTTT.

This clonotype was found a few times. The chain carries TRBV11-1 and TRBJ1-3; TRBD1 aligns across 12 bases. The CDR3 is made up of 18 amino acids. Trimming at V came to 3 bases and at J to 2 bases, leaving 8 bases not matched to a gene. The V gene's germline CDR1 is SGHAT and CDR2 FQDESV (reference sequence). This CDR3 reads CASSLPGQGALTGNTIYF. DNA for the CDR3: TGTGCCAGCAGCTTGCCGGGACAGGGGGCGCTTACTGGAAACACCATATATTTT.

The gene calls are TRBV10-3 and TRBJ2-1; D not resolved. This CDR3 spans 12 amino acids. Germline CDR1 and CDR2: ENHRY and SYGVKD. Trimming left V 2 bases short and J 8 bases short, with 7 bases between. CDR3 loop: CAISELAYEQFF. The CDR3 bases are TGTGCCATCAGTGAGCTTGCCTATGAGCAGTTCTTC.

The chain combines TRBV29-1 with TRBJ2-1; maybe TRBD1 (5 bases). The germline V gene encodes CDR1 SQVTM and CDR2 ANQGSEA. Between the trimmed V and J ends, which lost 6 bases and 12 bases, there was a span of 18 bases. CDR3 length: 12 amino acids. The CDR3, as DNA: TGCAGCGTCGAACTCGACAGTGTGAGGCAGTTCTTC. Its translation is CSVELDSVRQFF.

The chain is built from TRBV27 and TRBJ1-3; the D is unclear. CDR3 length: 14 amino acids. V was shortened by 6 bases and J by 4 bases, with 13 bases between the two germline ends. Per the germline V gene, CDR1 is MNHEY and CDR2 is SMNVEV (reference sequence). Here the CDR3 DNA reads TGTGCCAGCAGGCAGACTCCTGAGGGAAACACCATATATTTT. This translates into CASRQTPEGNTIYF.

The chain combines TRBV4-3 with TRBJ1-2, with a weak D call TRBD1 (6 bases). The CDR3 extends over 16 amino acids. Germline-derived CDR1 and CDR2 are LGHNA and YSLEER. V was clipped by 0 bases and J by 4 bases, with 15 bases between them. CDR3 sequence (DNA): TGCGCCAGCAGCCAAGATCGGGGGGCGGGCGGCTATGGCTACACCTTC. It encodes CASSQDRGAGGYGYTF.

This clonotype appeared a few times. Here the CDR3 reads CSARELAGFLTGELFF. The CDR3 DNA sequence: TGCAGTGCTAGAGAACTAGCGGGATTTCTCACCGGGGAGCTGTTTTTT. This chain uses TRBV20-1 with TRBJ2-2; 10 nucleotides agree with TRBD2. The trim removed 0 bases at V and 4 bases at J, leaving 5 bases unmatched. The germline gives CDR1 DFQATT, CDR2 SNEGSKA (reference sequence). The CDR3 is 16 amino acids.

This clonotype has at least ten counts. V usage is TRBV29-1 and J usage is TRBJ1-3; D remains ambiguous. Germline V gene lookup returns CDR1 SQVTM and CDR2 ANQGSEA. The CDR3 totals 12 residues. The CDR3 here is CGKQEGGNTIYF. The DNA for the CDR3 is TGCGGCAAGCAAGAGGGTGGAAACACCATATATTTT. The variable domain in full, with the rest retrieved from reference TRBV29-1 and TRBJ1-3, is SAVISQKPSRDICQRGTSLTIQCQVDSQVTMMFWYRQQPGQSLTLIATANQGSEATYESGFVIDKFPISRPNLTFSTLTVSNMSPEDSSIYLCGKQEGGNTIYFGEGSWLTVV.

The J gene is TRBJ2-1, the V gene TRBV2, with D unresolved. V was pared by 0 bases and J by 10 bases, with 16 bases between. Germline CDR1 SNHLY, CDR2 FYNNEI. This CDR3 has 15 residues. In DNA form, the CDR3 reads TGTGCCAGCAGTGAAGCGCCCATTCCGAAGCGAGAGCAGTTCTTC. Its protein product is CASSEAPIPKREQFF. The entire variable domain, with the rest obtained from reference TRBV2 and TRBJ2-1, is as follows: EPEVTQTPSHQVTQMGQEVILRCVPISNHLYFYWYRQILGQKVEFLVSFYNNEISEKSEIFDDQFSVERPDGSNFTLKIRSTKLEDSAMYFCASSEAPIPKREQFFGPGTRLTVL.

This clonotype was detected only a few times. J is TRBJ2-1 and V is TRBV10-3; 10 nucleotides agree with TRBD2. The length of the CDR3 is 15 residues. Germline trimming cut 9 bases from V and 0 bases from J; bases unmatched to any gene: 5. Germline V gene sequence: CDR1 ENHRY, CDR2 SYGVKD. The CDR3 nucleotides read TGTGCCATACGGACTAGCGGAGGCTCCTACAATGAGCAGTTCTTC. It is translated as CAIRTSGGSYNEQFF.

This clonotype was seen only a few times. The chain couples TRBV10-1 to TRBJ2-3; D possibly corresponds to TRBD2 (5 bases). The length of the CDR3 is 16 residues. The germline V gene encodes CDR1 WNHNN and CDR2 SYGVQD (reference sequence). Trimming cost V 2 bases and J 4 bases, with 16 bases left between them. CDR3 bases: TGCGCCAGCAGTGAGCCGAGGGCGGTAGGGCCAGATACGCAGTATTTT. The encoded protein is CASSEPRAVGPDTQYF.

The V and J genes are TRBV20-1 and TRBJ2-3, with 7 positions matching TRBD1. The CDR3 is 16 amino acids. Per the germline V gene, CDR1 is DFQATT and CDR2 is SNEGSKA (reference sequence). V shed 2 bases, J shed 0 bases, and the junction held 8 bases outside the gene matches. Here the CDR3 DNA reads TGCAGTGCTAGATCGGGACAGACTTTGAGCACAGATACGCAGTATTTT. Its translation is CSARSGQTLSTDTQYF.

This clonotype was counted a single time. The rearrangement links TRBV5-1 to TRBJ2-5, with 7 bases lining up with TRBD1. This CDR3 contains 15 residues. Germline V CDR1 and CDR2: SGHRS, YFSETQ. J gave up 2 bases and V 0 bases, and 4 bases lay outside the gene matches. CDR3 in amino acids: CASSLGDRDQETQYF. The CDR3 nucleotides read TGCGCCAGCAGCTTGGGAGACAGGGATCAAGAGACCCAGTACTTC.

The chain couples TRBV10-3 to TRBJ2-6, with D tentatively TRBD2 (6 bases). Germline values: CDR1 ENHRY, CDR2 SYGVKD. The CDR3 sequence is 18 residues long. V lost 0 bases to trimming and J lost 1 base, with 13 bases between them. The DNA for the CDR3 is TGTGCCATCAGTGAGTCGAAGGGAGGAGTGTCTGGGGCCAACGTCCTGACTTTC. It encodes CAISESKGGVSGANVLTF.

This clonotype was observed a few times. J is TRBJ2-1 and V is TRBV12-3 or TRBV12-4; D is uncertain. This CDR3 region has 13 residues. The V gene lost 3 bases and the J gene lost 1 base, with 4 bases spanning the gap. The CDR3 spells CASSFSSYNEQFF. Here the CDR3 DNA reads TGTGCCAGCAGTTTTTCTTCCTACAATGAGCAGTTCTTC.

The chain employs TRBV6-2 or TRBV6-3 and TRBJ2-7; D is tentatively TRBD1 or TRBD2 (5 bases each). The CDR3 is made up of 14 amino acids. Per the germline V gene, CDR1 is MNHEY and CDR2 is SVGEGT. V shed 4 bases and J shed 6 bases, with 16 bases lying between them. The CDR3 DNA sequence: TGTGCCAGCAGTTCGACCGGGACGGCCACCGAGCAGTACTTC. Protein sequence: CASSSTGTATEQYF.

A few counts support this clonotype. The chain combines TRBV7-2 with TRBJ2-2; D remains ambiguous. The germline V and J ends were trimmed by 1 base and 0 bases, with 9 bases remaining between them. Looked up from germline, CDR1 is SGHTA and CDR2 is FQGNSA. The length of the CDR3 is 16 residues. The CDR3 DNA reads TGTGCCAGCAGCTTAGTTGGGGTTTCGAACACCGGGGAGCTGTTTTTT. Translating gives CASSLVGVSNTGELFF.

The rearrangement uses TRBV4-3 and TRBJ2-3, with D uncertain. Trimming stripped 2 bases from V and 2 bases from J, with 5 bases between. Germline V gene lookup returns CDR1 LGHNA and CDR2 YSLEER. This CDR3 has 13 residues. This chain's CDR3 is CASSQRLTDTQYF. In nucleotides, the CDR3 is TGCGCCAGCAGCCAACGGCTCACAGATACGCAGTATTTT.

This chain links TRBV11-2 with TRBJ2-1; 11 bases are a match to TRBD2. Unmatched junction bases numbered 10, after V lost 5 bases and J lost 10 bases. The CDR3 totals 15 residues. From germline, CDR1 is SGHAT and CDR2 FQNNGV. The CDR3 is CASSPLGLAGGEQFF. For the CDR3, the DNA is TGTGCCAGCAGCCCCCTGGGGCTAGCGGGAGGCGAGCAGTTCTTC.

The genes are TRBV12-3 or TRBV12-4 and TRBJ2-2; possibly TRBD1 or TRBD2 for D (5 bases each). The V and J ends lost 6 bases and 6 bases respectively, with 14 bases between them. The CDR3 runs 14 residues. The CDR3: CASRFTLGAGELFF. The CDR3 DNA sequence: TGTGCCAGCAGGTTCACTCTGGGGGCCGGGGAGCTGTTTTTT.

This clonotype occurred many times. The J gene is TRBJ1-6, the V gene TRBV11-2; D is ambiguous. The V end was cut by 2 bases, the J end by 0 bases, with 5 bases between. The CDR3 runs 15 residues. Germline V gives CDR1 SGHAT, CDR2 FQNNGV. The DNA for the CDR3 is TGTGCCAGCAGCTTACTCAGCTCCTATAATTCACCCCTCCACTTT. Its translation: CASSLLSSYNSPLHF. The variable domain in full, completed from reference TRBV11-2 and TRBJ1-6, reads EAGVAQSPRYKIIEKRQSVAFWCNPISGHATLYWYQQILGQGPKLLIQFQNNGVVDDSQLPKDRFSAERLKGVDSTLKIQPAKLEDSAVYLCASSLLSSYNSPLHFGNGTRLTVT.

The CDR3 DNA sequence: TGTGCCAGCAGCTTACGGGAAACTGAAAAACTGTTTTTT. It encodes CASSLRETEKLFF. This chain connects TRBV7-8 to TRBJ1-4; D is ambiguous. The CDR3 extends over 13 amino acids. Germline loops: CDR1 SGHVS, CDR2 FQNEAQ. Trimming removed 2 bases at V and 7 bases at J, with 8 bases between.

The chain uses TRBV7-9 and TRBJ2-1; 7 bases align to TRBD2. J was trimmed by 9 bases and V by 3 bases; bases with no gene match: 5. Germline V lookup: CDR1 SEHNR, CDR2 FQNEAQ (reference sequence). CDR3 length equals 13 residues. The chain's CDR3 is CASSFRGGSEQFF. CDR3 DNA sequence: TGTGCCAGCAGCTTCCGCGGGGGTTCTGAGCAGTTCTTC.